These 3 T cell receptor beta chains share one sample of origin, sequenced in a study of cytomegalovirus exposure and HLA in healthy donors. The repertoire was sequenced with immunoSEQ multiplex PCR; TCRdb's copy has only in-frame clones and lacks some. The sample has about 180,000 clones; 75% to 90% are singletons. The sample comprised PBMCs. These receptors were collected from a man younger than 30 in good health and CMV-seropositive.

This chain uses TRBV7-3 with TRBJ2-1; 14 bases match TRBD2. The germline gives CDR1 SGHTA, CDR2 FQGTGA. V lost 2 bases, J lost 2 bases, and 5 bases stayed unmatched. The length of the CDR3 is 18 residues. CDR3 sequence reads: CASSLVGTSGGAYNEQFF. In DNA, the CDR3 is TGTGCCAGCAGCTTAGTCGGGACTAGCGGGGGAGCCTACAATGAGCAGTTCTTC.

The chain uses TRBV29-1 and TRBJ1-3; D is undetermined. The CDR3 has 13 residues. The germline V and J ends were trimmed by 3 bases and 0 bases, with 6 bases remaining between them. Looked up from germline, CDR1 is SQVTM and CDR2 is ANQGSEA. As DNA, the CDR3 is TGCAGCGTTGATTACTCCTCTGGAAACACCATATATTTT. Translated, it gives CSVDYSSGNTIYF.

V is TRBV7-3 and J is TRBJ2-3, with TRBD2 matching 7 bases. Trimming at V came to 6 bases and at J to 4 bases, leaving 7 bases not matched to a gene. Germline assignment: CDR1 SGHTA and CDR2 FQGTGA. The CDR3 has 14 amino acids. CDR3 coding DNA: TGTGCCAGCAGTTTGAGCGGGGCCGCAGATACGCAGTATTTT. Encoded protein: CASSLSGAADTQYF. The variable domain in full, completed from reference TRBV7-3 and TRBJ2-3, reads GAGVSQTPSNKVTEKGKYVELRCDPISGHTALYWYRQSLGQGPEFLIYFQGTGAADDSGLPNDRFFAVRPEGSVSTLKIQRTERGDSAVYLCASSLSGAADTQYFGPGTRLTVL.